The source of this T cell receptor (beta chain) is a study of PD-1 blockade in mismatch repair-deficient tumors. Background on the study: All were previously treated, progressing patients with about a dozen mismatch repair-deficient cancer types.

Germline CDR1 and CDR2: SQVTM and ANQGSEA. CDR3 length equals 11 residues. V gave up 3 bases and J gave up 11 bases, with 13 bases separating them. Clones were sequenced by immunoSEQ multiplex PCR, and TCRdb holds only the in-frame ones, with some missing. The sample lists approximately 80,000 clones; more than 80% were seen once. The TCR originated in an adult with mismatch repair-deficient cancer. The rearrangement joins TRBV29-1 to TRBJ1-1, with D unresolved. Sequencing used peripheral blood, obtained 44 weeks after starting pembrolizumab. CDR3 nucleotides: TGCAGCGTTGAGGCCCTACCCGCGGCTTTCTTT. This encodes CSVEALPAAFF.